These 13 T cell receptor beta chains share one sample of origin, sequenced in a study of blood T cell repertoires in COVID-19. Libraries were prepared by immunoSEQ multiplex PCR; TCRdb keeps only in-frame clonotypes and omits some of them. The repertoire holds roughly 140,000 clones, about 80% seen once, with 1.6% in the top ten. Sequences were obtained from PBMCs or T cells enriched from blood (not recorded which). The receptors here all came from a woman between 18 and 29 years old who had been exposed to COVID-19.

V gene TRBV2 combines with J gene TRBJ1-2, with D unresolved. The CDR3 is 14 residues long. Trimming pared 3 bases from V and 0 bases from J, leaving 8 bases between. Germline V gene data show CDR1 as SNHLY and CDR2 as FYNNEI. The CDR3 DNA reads TGTGCCAGCAGTGAGACGGAGGCTAACTATGGCTACACCTTC. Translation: CASSETEANYGYTF. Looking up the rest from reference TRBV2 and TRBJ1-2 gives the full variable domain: EPEVTQTPSHQVTQMGQEVILRCVPISNHLYFYWYRQILGQKVEFLVSFYNNEISEKSEIFDDQFSVERPDGSNFTLKIRSTKLEDSAMYFCASSETEANYGYTFGSGTRLTVV.

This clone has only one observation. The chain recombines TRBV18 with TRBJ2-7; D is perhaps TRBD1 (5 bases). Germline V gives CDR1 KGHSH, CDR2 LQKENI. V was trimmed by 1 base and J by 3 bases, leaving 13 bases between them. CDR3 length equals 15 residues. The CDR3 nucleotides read TGTGCCAGCTCACCACAGGGGAAACAGGTCTACGAGCAGTACTTC. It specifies CASSPQGKQVYEQYF.

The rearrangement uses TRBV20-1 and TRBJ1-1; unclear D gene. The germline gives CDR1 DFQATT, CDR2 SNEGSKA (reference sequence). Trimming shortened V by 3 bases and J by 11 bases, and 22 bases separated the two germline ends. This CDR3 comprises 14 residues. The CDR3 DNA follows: TGCAGTGCTAGTGGATCGAGGGCCTCAACTCGGGCTTTCTTT. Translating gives CSASGSRASTRAFF.

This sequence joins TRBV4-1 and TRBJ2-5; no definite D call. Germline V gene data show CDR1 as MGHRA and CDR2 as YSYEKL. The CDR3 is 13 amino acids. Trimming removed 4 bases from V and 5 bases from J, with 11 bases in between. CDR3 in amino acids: CASSPRLRETQYF. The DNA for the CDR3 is TGCGCCAGCAGCCCTAGGCTACGGGAGACCCAGTACTTC.

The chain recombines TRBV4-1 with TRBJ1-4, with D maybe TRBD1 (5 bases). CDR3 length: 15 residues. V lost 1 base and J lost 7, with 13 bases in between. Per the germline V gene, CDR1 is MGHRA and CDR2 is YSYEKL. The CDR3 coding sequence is TGCGCCAGCAGCCAAGGAATACAGGATCTTGAAAAACTGTTTTTT. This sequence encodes CASSQGIQDLEKLFF.

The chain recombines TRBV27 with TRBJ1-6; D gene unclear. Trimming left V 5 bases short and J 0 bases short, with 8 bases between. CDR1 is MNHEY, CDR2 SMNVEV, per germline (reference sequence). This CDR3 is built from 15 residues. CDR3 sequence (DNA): TGTGCCAGCAGTGTACGGAGCTCCTATAATTCACCCCTCCACTTT. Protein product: CASSVRSSYNSPLHF.

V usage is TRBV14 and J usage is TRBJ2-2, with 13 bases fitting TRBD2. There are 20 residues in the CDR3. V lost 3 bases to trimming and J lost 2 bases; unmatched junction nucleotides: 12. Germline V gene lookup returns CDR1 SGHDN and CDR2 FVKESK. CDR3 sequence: CASSQTSGRPHGINTGELFF. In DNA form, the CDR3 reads TGTGCCAGCAGCCAGACTAGCGGGAGGCCACACGGAATAAACACCGGGGAGCTGTTTTTT.

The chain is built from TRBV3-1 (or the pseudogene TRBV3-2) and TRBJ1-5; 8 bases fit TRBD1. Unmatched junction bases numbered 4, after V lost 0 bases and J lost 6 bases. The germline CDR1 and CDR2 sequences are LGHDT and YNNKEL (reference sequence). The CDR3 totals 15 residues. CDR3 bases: TGTGCCAGCAGCCAAGACAGGGGGCAGCTTCAGCCCCAGCATTTT. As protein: CASSQDRGQLQPQHF.

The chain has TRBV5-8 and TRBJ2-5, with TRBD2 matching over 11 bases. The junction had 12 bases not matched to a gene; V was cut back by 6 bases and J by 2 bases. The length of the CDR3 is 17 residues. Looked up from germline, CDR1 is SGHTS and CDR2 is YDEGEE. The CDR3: CASTPNGASGRQETQYF. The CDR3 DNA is TGTGCCAGCACCCCTAACGGGGCTAGCGGGAGGCAAGAGACCCAGTACTTC.

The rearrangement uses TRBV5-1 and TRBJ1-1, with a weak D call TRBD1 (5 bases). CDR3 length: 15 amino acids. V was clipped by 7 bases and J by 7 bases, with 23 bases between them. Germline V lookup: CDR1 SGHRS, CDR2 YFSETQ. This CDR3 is CASPSDRPYRFEAFF. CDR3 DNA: TGCGCCAGCCCCTCTGACAGACCTTATCGGTTTGAAGCTTTCTTT.

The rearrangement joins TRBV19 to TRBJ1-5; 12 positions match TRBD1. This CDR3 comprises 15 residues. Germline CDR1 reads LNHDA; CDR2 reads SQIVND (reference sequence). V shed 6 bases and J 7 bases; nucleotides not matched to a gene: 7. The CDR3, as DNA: TGTGCCAGTAGACGGGACAGGGGGCACGAGCAGCCCCAGCATTTT. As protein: CASRRDRGHEQPQHF.

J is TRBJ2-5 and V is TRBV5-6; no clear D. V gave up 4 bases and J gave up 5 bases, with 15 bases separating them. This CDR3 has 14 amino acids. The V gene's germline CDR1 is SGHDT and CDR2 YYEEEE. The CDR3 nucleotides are TGTGCCAGCAGCCTCGTCCTCCCCCCGGAGACCCAGTACTTC. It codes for CASSLVLPPETQYF.

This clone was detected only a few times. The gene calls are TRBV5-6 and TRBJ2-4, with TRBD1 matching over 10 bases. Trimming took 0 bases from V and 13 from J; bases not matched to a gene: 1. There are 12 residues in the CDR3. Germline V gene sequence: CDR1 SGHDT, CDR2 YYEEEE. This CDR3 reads CASSLGDRGQYF. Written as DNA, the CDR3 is TGTGCCAGCAGCTTGGGGGACAGGGGACAGTACTTC.